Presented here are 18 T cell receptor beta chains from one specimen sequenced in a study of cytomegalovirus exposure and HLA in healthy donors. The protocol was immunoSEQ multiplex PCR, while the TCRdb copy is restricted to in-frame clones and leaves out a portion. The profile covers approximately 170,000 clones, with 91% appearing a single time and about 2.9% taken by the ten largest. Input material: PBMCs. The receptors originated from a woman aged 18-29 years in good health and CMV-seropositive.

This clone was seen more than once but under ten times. The CDR3 bases are TGTGCCAGCAGTCGGGACTGGGGAAATTCACCCCTCCACTTT. Its protein product is CASSRDWGNSPLHF. The chain couples TRBV2 to TRBJ1-6, with a weak D call TRBD1 (5 bases). There are 14 residues in the CDR3. V was cut by 5 bases and J by 7 bases, with 12 bases left in between. Germline CDR1 reads SNHLY; CDR2 reads FYNNEI.

CDR3 residues: CASSLDSYRDTQYF. The CDR3 DNA reads as TGTGCCAGCAGTTTAGATAGCTATAGAGATACGCAGTATTTT. The V gene is TRBV27, the J gene TRBJ2-3; D not certain. V was cut by 2 bases and J by 5 bases, with 11 bases left in between. The CDR3 contains 14 residues. Germline V lookup: CDR1 MNHEY, CDR2 SMNVEV (reference sequence).

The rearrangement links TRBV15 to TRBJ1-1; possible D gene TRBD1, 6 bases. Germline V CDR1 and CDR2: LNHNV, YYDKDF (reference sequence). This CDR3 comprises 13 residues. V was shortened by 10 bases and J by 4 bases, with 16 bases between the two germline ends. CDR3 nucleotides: TGTGCCATGAAAAGGGGGAAGGTCACTGAAGCTTTCTTT. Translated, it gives CAMKRGKVTEAFF.

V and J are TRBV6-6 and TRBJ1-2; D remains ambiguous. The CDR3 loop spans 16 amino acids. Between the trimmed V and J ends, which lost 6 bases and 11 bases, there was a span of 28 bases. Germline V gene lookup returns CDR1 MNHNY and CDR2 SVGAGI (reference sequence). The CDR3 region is CASSPFMGSLGGGYTF. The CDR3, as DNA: TGTGCCAGCAGCCCCTTCATGGGTAGCTTAGGAGGAGGGTACACCTTC.

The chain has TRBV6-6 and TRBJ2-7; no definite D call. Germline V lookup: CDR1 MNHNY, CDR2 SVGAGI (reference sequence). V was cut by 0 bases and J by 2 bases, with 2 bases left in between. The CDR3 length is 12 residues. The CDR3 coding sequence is TGTGCCAGCAGTTACTCTACCTACGAGCAGTACTTC. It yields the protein CASSYSTYEQYF.

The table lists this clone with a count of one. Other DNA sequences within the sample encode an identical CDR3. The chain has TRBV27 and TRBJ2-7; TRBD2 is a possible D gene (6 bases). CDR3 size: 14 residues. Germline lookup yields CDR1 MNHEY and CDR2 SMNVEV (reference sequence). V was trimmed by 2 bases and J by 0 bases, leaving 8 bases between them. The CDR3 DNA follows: TGTGCCAGCAGTTTAGCGGGAAGCTCCTACGAGCAGTACTTC. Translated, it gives CASSLAGSSYEQYF.

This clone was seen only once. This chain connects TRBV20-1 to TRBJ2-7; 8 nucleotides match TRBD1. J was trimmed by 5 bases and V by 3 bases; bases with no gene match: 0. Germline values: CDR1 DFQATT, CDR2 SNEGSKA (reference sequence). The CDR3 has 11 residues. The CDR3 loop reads CSASRGHEQYF. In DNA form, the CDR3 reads TGCAGTGCTAGCAGGGGGCACGAGCAGTACTTC.

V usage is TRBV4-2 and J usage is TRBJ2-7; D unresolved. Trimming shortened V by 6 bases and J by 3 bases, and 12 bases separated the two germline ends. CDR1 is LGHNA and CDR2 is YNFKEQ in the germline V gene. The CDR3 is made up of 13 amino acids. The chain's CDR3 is CASSRDPLYEQYF. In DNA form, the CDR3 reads TGTGCCAGCAGTCGAGATCCACTCTACGAGCAGTACTTC.

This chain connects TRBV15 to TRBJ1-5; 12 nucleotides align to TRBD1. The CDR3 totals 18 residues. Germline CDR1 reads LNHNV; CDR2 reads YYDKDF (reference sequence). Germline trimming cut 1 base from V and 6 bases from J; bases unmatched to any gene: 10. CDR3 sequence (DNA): TGTGCCACCAGCAGAGGGGCCCCGGGACAGGGGGCATTTCAGCCCCAGCATTTT. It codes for CATSRGAPGQGAFQPQHF. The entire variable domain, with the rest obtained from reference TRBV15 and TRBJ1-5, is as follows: DAMVIQNPRYQVTQFGKPVTLSCSQTLNHNVMYWYQQKSSQAPKLLFHYYDKDFNNEADTPDNFQSRRPNTSFCFLDIRSPGLGDTAMYLCATSRGAPGQGAFQPQHFGDGTRLSIL.

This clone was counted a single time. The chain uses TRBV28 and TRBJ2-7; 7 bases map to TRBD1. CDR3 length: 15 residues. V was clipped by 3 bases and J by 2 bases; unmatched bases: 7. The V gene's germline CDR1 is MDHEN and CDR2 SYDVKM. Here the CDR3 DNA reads TGTGCCAGCAGTTTCTTAGGACAGGCGACCTACGAGCAGTACTTC. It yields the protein CASSFLGQATYEQYF.

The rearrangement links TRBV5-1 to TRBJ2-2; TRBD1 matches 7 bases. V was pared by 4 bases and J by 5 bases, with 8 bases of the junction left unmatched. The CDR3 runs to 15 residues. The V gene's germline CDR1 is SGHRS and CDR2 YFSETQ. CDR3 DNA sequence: TGCGCCAGCAGCCCAGCGACAGGGCTAACCGGGGAGCTGTTTTTT. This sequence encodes CASSPATGLTGELFF.

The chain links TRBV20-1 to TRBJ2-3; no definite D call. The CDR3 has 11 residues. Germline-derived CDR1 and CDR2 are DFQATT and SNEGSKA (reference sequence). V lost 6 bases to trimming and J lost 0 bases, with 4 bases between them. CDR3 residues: CSAISTDTQYF. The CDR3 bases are TGCAGTGCCATTAGCACAGATACGCAGTATTTT.

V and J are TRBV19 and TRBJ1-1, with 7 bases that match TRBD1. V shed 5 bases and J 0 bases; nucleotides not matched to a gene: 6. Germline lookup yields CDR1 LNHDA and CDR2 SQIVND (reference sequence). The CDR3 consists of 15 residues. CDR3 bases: TGTGCCAGTAGTCCGTGGACAGGCTTGAACACTGAAGCTTTCTTT. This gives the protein CASSPWTGLNTEAFF.

The CDR3 sequence: CASSSLGQGAYGYTF. The CDR3 DNA is TGTGCCAGCAGCTCCCTCGGACAGGGGGCCTATGGCTACACCTTC. V and J are TRBV5-4 and TRBJ1-2; 11 bases agree with TRBD1. The J segment lost 4 bases and the V segment lost 3 bases, leaving 5 bases of the junction unmatched. CDR3 length equals 15 residues. The germline V gene has CDR1 SGHNT and CDR2 YYREEE (reference sequence).

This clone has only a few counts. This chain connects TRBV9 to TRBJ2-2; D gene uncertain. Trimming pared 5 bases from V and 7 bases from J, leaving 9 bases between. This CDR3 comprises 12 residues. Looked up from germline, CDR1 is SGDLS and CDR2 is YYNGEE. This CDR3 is CASRRSVGELFF. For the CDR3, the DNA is TGTGCCAGCAGACGGAGTGTCGGGGAGCTGTTTTTT.

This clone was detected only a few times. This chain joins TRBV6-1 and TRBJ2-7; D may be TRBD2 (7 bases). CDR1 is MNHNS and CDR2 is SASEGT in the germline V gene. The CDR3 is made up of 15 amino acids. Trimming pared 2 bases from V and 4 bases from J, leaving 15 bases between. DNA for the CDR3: TGTGCCAGCAGTGAATGGGGGGGGACACCTTACGAGCAGTACTTC. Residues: CASSEWGGTPYEQYF.

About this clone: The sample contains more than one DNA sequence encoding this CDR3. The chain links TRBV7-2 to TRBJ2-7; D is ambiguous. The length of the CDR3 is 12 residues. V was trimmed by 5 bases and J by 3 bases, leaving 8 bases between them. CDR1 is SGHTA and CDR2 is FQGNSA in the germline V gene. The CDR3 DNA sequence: TGTGCCAGCAGCCGGTCAAGCTACGAGCAGTACTTC. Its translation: CASSRSSYEQYF. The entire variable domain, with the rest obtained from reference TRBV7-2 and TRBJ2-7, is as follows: GAGVSQSPSNKVTEKGKDVELRCDPISGHTALYWYRQSLGQGLEFLIYFQGNSAPDKSGLPSDRFSAERTGGSVSTLTIQRTQQEDSAVYLCASSRSSYEQYFGPGTRLTVT.

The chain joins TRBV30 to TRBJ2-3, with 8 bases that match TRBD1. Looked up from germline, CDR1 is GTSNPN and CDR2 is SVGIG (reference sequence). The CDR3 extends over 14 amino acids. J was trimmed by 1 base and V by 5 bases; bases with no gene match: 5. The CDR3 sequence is CAWDRGIGTDTQYF. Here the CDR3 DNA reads TGTGCCTGGGACAGGGGAATTGGCACAGATACGCAGTATTTT.